This T cell receptor (beta chain) was sequenced during a study of technical replicates of blood from several donors. Here immunoSEQ multiplex PCR was the method, and the copy in TCRdb shows in-frame clones only, minus some. Among tens of thousands of clones listed, about 90% were seen once. V lost 1 base and J lost 14; bases outside the gene matches: 9. The CDR3 is made up of 15 amino acids. Looked up from germline, CDR1 is MNHNS and CDR2 is SASEGT. The sample taken for sequencing was PBMCs. This sequence originates from a human donor in good health. Some clones in this sample may be carry-over from other donors' samples. The chain carries TRBV6-1 and TRBJ1-6; TRBD1 agrees at 9 bases. The CDR3 is CASSEEGQGVRALHF. The CDR3 DNA is TGTGCCAGCAGTGAAGAGGGACAGGGAGTGAGGGCCCTCCACTTT.